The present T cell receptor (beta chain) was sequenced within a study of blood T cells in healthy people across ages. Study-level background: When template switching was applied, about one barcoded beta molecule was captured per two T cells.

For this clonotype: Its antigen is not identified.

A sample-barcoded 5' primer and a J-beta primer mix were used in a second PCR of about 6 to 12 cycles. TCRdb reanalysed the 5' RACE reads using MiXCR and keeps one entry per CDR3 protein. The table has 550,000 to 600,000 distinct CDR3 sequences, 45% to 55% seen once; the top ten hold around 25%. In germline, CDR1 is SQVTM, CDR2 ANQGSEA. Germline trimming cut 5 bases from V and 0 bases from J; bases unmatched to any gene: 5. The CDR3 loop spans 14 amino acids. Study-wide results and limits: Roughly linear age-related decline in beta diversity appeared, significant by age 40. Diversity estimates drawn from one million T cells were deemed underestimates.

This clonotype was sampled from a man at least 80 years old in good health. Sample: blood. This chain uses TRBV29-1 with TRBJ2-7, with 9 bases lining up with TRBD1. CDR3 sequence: CSVPGQGVSYEQYF. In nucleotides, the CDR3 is TGCAGCGTTCCGGGACAGGGTGTCTCCTACGAGCAGTACTTC.